This is a list of T cell receptor beta chains from one sample in a study of liver allograft versus peripheral blood T cells. TCRdb re-derived calls from the reads in MiXCR, one entry per CDR3 protein. This table holds some 3,500 distinct CDR3 sequences, roughly 15% found once. Receptors originate from a human patient who had a liver transplant. Some T cells may possibly be graft donor cells. Each CDR3 is given with its conserved first and last residue. A D gene is named only where the DNA matches it firmly. Only part of the rows carry a size: once, few, many, or a class if the clone is expanded.

V gene	J gene	CDR3 length	clone size	D gene	CDR3 protein	CDR3 DNA
TRBV30	TRBJ1-2	15	medium-sized	.	CAHRRGSGANYGYTF	TGTGCCCACCGAAGGGGGTCCGGCGCTAACTATGGCTACACCTTC
TRBV18	TRBJ2-7	15	medium-sized	TRBD1	CASSPPVTGSYEQYF	TGTGCCAGCTCACCACCGGTGACAGGGAGCTACGAGCAGTACTTC
TRBV12-3/TRBV12-4	TRBJ1-5	13	.	.	CASSLEINQPQHF	TGTGCCAGCAGTTTAGAGATAAATCAGCCCCAGCATTTT
TRBV19	TRBJ2-2	17	medium-sized	TRBD1	CASSIDHNRGRVGELFF	TGTGCCAGTAGTATAGACCATAACAGGGGGCGCGTCGGGGAGCTGTTTTTT
TRBV6-5	TRBJ1-1	15	medium-sized	TRBD1	CASSYQGALNTEAFF	TGTGCCAGCAGTTACCAGGGGGCCCTGAACACTGAAGCTTTCTTT
TRBV20-1	TRBJ1-1	15	.	.	CSARFMGWGPTEAFF	TGCAGTGCTAGATTTATGGGATGGGGGCCCACTGAAGCTTTCTTT
TRBV29-1	TRBJ1-1	13	large	TRBD1	CSAPGQGITEAFF	TGCAGCGCTCCGGGACAGGGGATCACTGAAGCTTTCTTT
TRBV7-3	TRBJ1-3	22	few	.	CASNCFNTDPFLHPASGNTIYF	TGTGCCAGCAATTGTTTTAACACAGACCCCTTTCTACACCCTGCCTCTGGAAACACCATATATTTT
TRBV11-1	TRBJ1-6	15	medium-sized	TRBD1	CASSLTGTANSPLHF	TGTGCCAGCAGCTTAACCGGGACAGCCAATTCACCCCTCCACTTT
TRBV28	TRBJ1-1	15	medium-sized	TRBD1	CASSRRQGASTEAFF	TGTGCCAGCAGCCGCCGACAGGGGGCGAGTACTGAAGCTTTCTTT
TRBV7-3	TRBJ2-2	15	medium-sized	.	CASSLIKGTGGELFF	TGTGCCAGCAGCTTAATAAAAGGGACGGGCGGGGAGCTGTTTTTT
TRBV7-9	TRBJ1-1	14	.	.	CASSFPGRNTEAFF	TGTGCCAGCAGCTTTCCAGGCCGGAACACTGAAGCTTTCTTT
TRBV7-9	TRBJ2-2	17	medium-sized	TRBD1	CASSYPGTGNRPGELFF	TGTGCCAGCAGCTATCCCGGGACAGGGAACCGTCCCGGGGAGCTGTTTTTT
TRBV5-1	TRBJ2-7	13	.	.	CASSWGNSYEQYF	TGCGCCAGCAGCTGGGGGAACTCCTACGAGCAGTACTTC
TRBV28	TRBJ2-7	14	medium-sized	TRBD2	CASSSGGSAYEQYF	TGTGCCAGCAGCTCTGGCGGGAGCGCCTACGAGCAGTACTTC
TRBV5-4	TRBJ1-1	15	.	.	CASSSPGQGNTEAFF	TGTGCCAGCAGCTCACCCGGGCAAGGGAACACTGAAGCTTTCTTT
TRBV27	TRBJ2-3	13	medium-sized	.	CASRTRSTDTQYF	TGTGCCAGCAGAACAAGGAGCACAGATACGCAGTATTTT
TRBV29-1	TRBJ2-5	12	medium-sized	.	CSVVAGRETQYF	TGCAGCGTTGTTGCCGGCCGAGAGACCCAGTACTTC
TRBV19	TRBJ2-1	14	medium-sized	TRBD2	CATKGLAAMGEQFF	TGTGCCACCAAGGGACTAGCGGCTATGGGTGAGCAGTTCTTC